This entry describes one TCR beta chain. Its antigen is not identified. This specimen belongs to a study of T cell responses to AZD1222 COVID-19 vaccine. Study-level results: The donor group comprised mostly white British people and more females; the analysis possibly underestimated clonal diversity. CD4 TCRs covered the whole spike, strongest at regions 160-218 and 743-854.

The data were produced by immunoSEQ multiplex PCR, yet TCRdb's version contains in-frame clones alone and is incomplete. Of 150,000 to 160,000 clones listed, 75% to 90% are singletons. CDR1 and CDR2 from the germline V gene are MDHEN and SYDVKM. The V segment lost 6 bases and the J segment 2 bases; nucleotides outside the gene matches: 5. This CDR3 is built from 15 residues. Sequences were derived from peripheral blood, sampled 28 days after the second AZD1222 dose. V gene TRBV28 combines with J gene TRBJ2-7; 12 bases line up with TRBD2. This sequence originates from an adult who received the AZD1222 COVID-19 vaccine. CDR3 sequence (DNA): TGTGCCAGCAGACACCCTAGCGGGAGGGCCTACGAGCAGTACTTC. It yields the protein CASRHPSGRAYEQYF.